This record covers a single T cell receptor (beta chain). There are 12 residues in the CDR3. Germline CDR1 is SQVTM and CDR2 is ANQGSEA. Trimming shortened V by 5 bases and J by 1 base, and 8 bases separated the two germline ends. The method was immunoSEQ multiplex PCR; TCRdb's version includes in-frame clones alone and lacks a portion of them. The sample has roughly 230,000 clones; roughly 80% are singletons. These data come from a study of blood T cell repertoires in COVID-19. The chain has TRBV29-1 and TRBJ2-5, with a possible D match to TRBD2 (6 bases). This receptor was obtained from a woman older than 75 with acute or convalescent COVID-19. Material: peripheral blood. The CDR3 sequence: CSVRLVQETQYF. The CDR3 coding sequence is TGCAGCGTTCGACTAGTCCAAGAGACCCAGTACTTC.